This entry lists 19 T cell receptor beta chains sequenced from one sample in a study of cytomegalovirus exposure and HLA in healthy donors. A multiplex PCR was run with 60 Vbeta primers and 13 Jbeta primers. Clones were sequenced by immunoSEQ multiplex PCR, and TCRdb holds only the in-frame ones, with some missing. The sample has roughly 130,000 clones, around three quarters seen once. Sequenced material: PBMCs. The receptors originated from a man between 18 and 29 years old in good health and CMV-seronegative.

The chain has TRBV5-4 and TRBJ2-1, with D maybe TRBD2 (5 bases). Germline CDR1 reads SGHNT; CDR2 reads YYREEE (reference sequence). Trimming took 6 bases from V and 8 from J, leaving 15 bases between them. The CDR3 runs to 13 residues. The CDR3 region has the DNA TGTGCCAGCAATCCCAACCCACTAGATGAGCAGTTCTTC. Residues: CASNPNPLDEQFF. The full variable domain, completed using reference TRBV5-4 and TRBJ2-1, is ETGVTQSPTHLIKTRGQQVTLRCSSQSGHNTVSWYQQALGQGPQFIFQYYREEENGRGNFPPRFSGLQFPNYSSELNVNALELDDSALYLCASNPNPLDEQFFGPGTRLTVL.

V and J are TRBV7-3 and TRBJ2-1, with a possible D match to TRBD1 (5 bases). The CDR3 length is 12 residues. CDR1 and CDR2 from the germline V gene are SGHTA and FQGTGA. V dropped 4 bases and J dropped 7 bases, with 8 bases sitting between them. The chain's CDR3 is CASSSNRNEQFF. In DNA form, the CDR3 reads TGTGCCAGCAGCTCCAACAGGAATGAGCAGTTCTTC.

The gene calls are TRBV6-6 and TRBJ2-2; the match to TRBD2 covers 7 bases. The germline V gene has CDR1 MNHNY and CDR2 SVGAGI (reference sequence). The CDR3 has 16 residues. The V and J ends lost 4 bases and 4 bases, in that order; junction bases with no gene match: 9. The CDR3 reads CASSSGSGKGTGELFF. The CDR3 bases are TGTGCCAGCAGTTCCGGGAGCGGGAAGGGCACCGGGGAGCTGTTTTTT.

This sequence joins TRBV28 and TRBJ1-2; no clear D gene. The CDR3 totals 14 residues. Between the trimmed V and J ends, which lost 5 bases and 2 bases, there was a span of 12 bases. The V gene's germline CDR1 is MDHEN and CDR2 SYDVKM. The CDR3, as DNA: TGTGCCAGCAGTATTAGTCTAGAGAACTATGGCTACACCTTC. Protein product: CASSISLENYGYTF.

This clone was observed a handful of times. The chain couples TRBV9 to TRBJ2-5; D gene uncertain. CDR3 length: 13 residues. Trimming left V 1 base short and J 1 base short, with 5 bases between. Per the germline V gene, CDR1 is SGDLS and CDR2 is YYNGEE. CDR3 sequence (DNA): TGTGCCAGCAGCGTATCCTCCCAAGAGACCCAGTACTTC. It codes for CASSVSSQETQYF.

The rearrangement links TRBV6-5 to TRBJ2-3, with 7 bases lining up with TRBD2. CDR3 length equals 15 residues. In germline, CDR1 is MNHEY, CDR2 SVGAGI. Germline trimming cut 6 bases from V and 2 bases from J; bases unmatched to any gene: 8. CDR3 DNA: TGTGCCAGCAGAAAACAGAGCGGGGACACAGATACGCAGTATTTT. It is translated as CASRKQSGDTDTQYF.

The V gene is TRBV27, the J gene TRBJ2-1, with 7 bases matching TRBD2. The germline V gene encodes CDR1 MNHEY and CDR2 SMNVEV (reference sequence). The CDR3 runs to 15 residues. V was clipped by 5 bases and J by 2 bases; unmatched bases: 6. The CDR3 reads CASSPFAGAYNEQFF. The CDR3 DNA sequence: TGTGCCAGCAGTCCCTTTGCGGGAGCCTACAATGAGCAGTTCTTC.

The CDR3 DNA reads TGTGCCAGCAGGAAGACAGGGGAAGGCTACACCTTC. It yields the protein CASRKTGEGYTF. V usage is TRBV6-1 and J usage is TRBJ1-2; 8 nucleotides agree with TRBD1. The germline CDR1 and CDR2 sequences are MNHNS and SASEGT. V was clipped by 6 bases and J by 8 bases; unmatched bases: 5. The CDR3 is 12 amino acids.

This clone has a single count. A junction boundary mismatches the germline segment, possibly from a read error. The chain is built from TRBV19 and TRBJ1-5; 10 nucleotides align to TRBD1. Germline V CDR1 and CDR2: LNHDA, SQIVND (reference sequence). This CDR3 region has 13 residues. The CDR3 DNA is TGTGCCAGTAGTATAGGACGACAGGGGGCTGTTCGTTTT. Its translation is CASSIGRQGAVRF.

The chain carries TRBV4-1 and TRBJ1-2, with D maybe TRBD1 (6 bases). Trimming stripped 2 bases from V and 6 bases from J, with 19 bases between. The CDR3 runs to 16 residues. Germline-derived CDR1 and CDR2 are MGHRA and YSYEKL. The CDR3 loop is CASSQRAWGQGDGYTF. As DNA, the CDR3 is TGCGCCAGCAGCCAACGAGCTTGGGGGCAGGGAGATGGCTACACCTTC.

This chain connects TRBV19 to TRBJ2-3; D is perhaps TRBD1 (5 bases). The CDR3 totals 13 residues. Per germline, CDR1 LNHDA and CDR2 SQIVND (reference sequence). Trimming left V 7 bases short and J 2 bases short, with 10 bases between. The CDR3 loop is CASTRGSTDTQYF. DNA for the CDR3: TGTGCCAGTACAAGGGGATCCACAGATACGCAGTATTTT.

The gene calls are TRBV18 and TRBJ1-5, with D perhaps matching TRBD1 (5 bases). The CDR3 extends over 16 amino acids. Trimming left V 4 bases short and J 1 base short, with 14 bases between. Germline V gene sequence: CDR1 KGHSH, CDR2 LQKENI. CDR3 in amino acids: CASSQTQGSSNQPQHF. In DNA, the CDR3 is TGTGCCAGCTCACAAACGCAGGGCTCCAGCAATCAGCCCCAGCATTTT. The full variable domain, with the rest looked up from reference TRBV18 and TRBJ1-5, is NAGVMQNPRHLVRRRGQEARLRCSPMKGHSHVYWYRQLPEEGLKFMVYLQKENIIDESGMPKERFSAEFPKEGPSILRIQQVVRGDSAAYFCASSQTQGSSNQPQHFGDGTRLSIL.

The V and J genes are TRBV6-1 and TRBJ2-7, with 7 bases aligning to TRBD2. This CDR3 comprises 14 residues. Germline V CDR1 and CDR2: MNHNS, SASEGT. The V segment lost 4 bases and the J segment 5 bases; nucleotides outside the gene matches: 8. In DNA form, the CDR3 reads TGTGCCAGCAGTGGTTCGGGGGGACGGAACGAGCAGTACGTC. The encoded protein is CASSGSGGRNEQYV.

The J gene is TRBJ2-2, the V gene TRBV19; TRBD2 matches at 12 bases. Trimming removed 2 bases from V and 6 bases from J; junction bases left unmatched: 4. The CDR3 length is 16 residues. Germline lookup yields CDR1 LNHDA and CDR2 SQIVND (reference sequence). The CDR3 nucleotides read TGTGCCAGTAGTATACTAGCGGGAGGGTCGGCCGGGGAGCTGTTTTTT. As protein: CASSILAGGSAGELFF.

This clone appeared once. For the CDR3, the DNA is TGTGCCAGCAGTATTGGGACTAGCGGGCCATCGGGGACCCAGTACTTC. It encodes CASSIGTSGPSGTQYF. The chain employs TRBV28 and TRBJ2-5, with TRBD2 matching 12 bases. The junction had 11 bases not matched to a gene; V was cut back by 5 bases and J by 7 bases. The CDR3 runs 16 residues. Germline V gene sequence: CDR1 MDHEN, CDR2 SYDVKM.

This sequence joins TRBV18 and TRBJ2-2; D ambiguous. The CDR3 is 12 amino acids. Germline V gene sequence: CDR1 KGHSH, CDR2 LQKENI. V shed 5 bases and J shed 10 bases, with 11 bases lying between them. Written as DNA, the CDR3 is TGTGCCAGCTCAATGGCGGTTGAGGAGCTGTTTTTT. Translating gives CASSMAVEELFF.

V usage is TRBV5-1 and J usage is TRBJ2-5; a weak D match, TRBD1 (6 bases). The CDR3 has 16 residues. Germline values: CDR1 SGHRS, CDR2 YFSETQ. The V and J ends lost 4 bases and 5 bases respectively, with 21 bases between them. The DNA of the CDR3 is TGCGCCAGCAGCCTTATCCAACAGGGTAGTGGTGAGACCCAGTACTTC. Protein sequence: CASSLIQQGSGETQYF.

The chain is built from TRBV7-2 and TRBJ2-7; a weak D match, TRBD2 (6 bases). This CDR3 has 11 amino acids. V lost 5 bases and J lost 6, with 8 bases in between. Per the germline V gene, CDR1 is SGHTA and CDR2 is FQGNSA. Here the CDR3 DNA reads TGTGCCAGCAGCCGCGGGACCGAGCAGTACTTC. Translating it yields CASSRGTEQYF. Combining the CDR3 with reference TRBV7-2 and TRBJ2-7 gives the whole variable domain GAGVSQSPSNKVTEKGKDVELRCDPISGHTALYWYRQSLGQGLEFLIYFQGNSAPDKSGLPSDRFSAERTGGSVSTLTIQRTQQEDSAVYLCASSRGTEQYFGPGTRLTVT.

The chain has TRBV2 and TRBJ2-6; tentative D call: TRBD2 (6 bases). The CDR3 has 15 amino acids. Germline assignment: CDR1 SNHLY and CDR2 FYNNEI. With 7 bases removed from V and 0 bases from J, the gap between germline ends came to 10 bases. CDR3 coding DNA: TGTGCCAGCACGGGAGAAAACTCTGGGGCCAACGTCCTGACTTTC. Translating gives CASTGENSGANVLTF. The complete variable domain, with remaining parts taken from reference TRBV2 and TRBJ2-6, reads EPEVTQTPSHQVTQMGQEVILRCVPISNHLYFYWYRQILGQKVEFLVSFYNNEISEKSEIFDDQFSVERPDGSNFTLKIRSTKLEDSAMYFCASTGENSGANVLTFGAGSRLTVL.